Listed below are T cell receptor beta chains from one sample, sequenced in a study of early T cells in non-severe SARS-CoV-2 infection. TCRdb re-analysed the 5' RACE reads in MiXCR, keeping a single row per CDR3 protein. The sample contains 50,000 to 75,000 distinct CDR3 sequences, 8% to 9% of which appear only once. This specimen was whole blood, taken at baseline. Source of these receptors: an adult who was a healthcare worker with PCR-confirmed SARS-CoV-2 infection or an uninfected control (not recorded which). The CDR3 runs from the conserved cysteine through the conserved F or W. Fields, in order: V gene, J gene, D gene, clone size, CDR3 DNA, CDR3 protein. A D gene is named only where the DNA matches it firmly. Clone size, where shown, is once, few, many, or a class for clones that have expanded.

TRBV4-1,TRBJ1-1,NA,NA,TGCGCCAGCAGCCAAGAAGCAGCACATATAACGGGTAGCACTGAAGCTTTCTTT,CASSQEAAHITGSTEAFF
TRBV11-2,TRBJ2-7,TRBD2,few,TGTGCCAGCAGCCGACTGACTAGCGGGAGTGGAGAGCAGTACTTC,CASSRLTSGSGEQYF
TRBV6-2/TRBV6-3,TRBJ2-7,NA,many,TGTGCCAGCAGTTCAGGAGGGTTGGGCGAGCAGTACTTC,CASSSGGLGEQYF
TRBV24-1,TRBJ2-7,TRBD1,many,TGTGCCACCAGTCCCCTGACAGGGGTCCGGGACGAGCAGTACTTC,CATSPLTGVRDEQYF
TRBV27,TRBJ2-7,TRBD2,many,TGTGCCAGCAGTTTGATAGCGGGAGGGAGAAACGAGCAGTACTTC,CASSLIAGGRNEQYF
TRBV9,TRBJ1-1,NA,few,TGTGCCAGCAGCGTAGGACCGGGAAACACTGAAGCTTTCTTT,CASSVGPGNTEAFF
TRBV7-2,TRBJ2-1,TRBD2,NA,TGTGCCAGCAGCTTAGCCAGTGGACTAGCGCGAACTAATGAGCAGTTCTTC,CASSLASGLARTNEQFF
TRBV7-2,TRBJ2-2,TRBD2,many,TGTGCCAGCAGGGCCGGGACTAGCGGGATAACCGGGGAGCTGTTTTTT,CASRAGTSGITGELFF
TRBV13,TRBJ1-5,NA,many,TGTGCCAGCAGCTTCAGGGGAGGCAATCAGCCCCAGCATTTT,CASSFRGGNQPQHF
TRBV7-3,TRBJ2-1,TRBD1,many,TGTGCCAGCAGCGCCGGTTCAGGGGGCAATGAGCAGTTCTTC,CASSAGSGGNEQFF
TRBV6-6,TRBJ1-5,NA,few,TGTGCCAGCAGTGACCCTCAGCAGCCCCAGCATTTT,CASSDPQQPQHF
TRBV7-2,TRBJ1-2,NA,few,TGTGCCAGCAGCTTAGTGGCAGGGGACGGTGGCTACACCTTC,CASSLVAGDGGYTF
TRBV20-1,TRBJ2-3,TRBD2,many,TGCAGTGCTAGAGATTCCCCCGTCGCGGGACTAGCGGGAAACACAGATACGCAGTATTTT,CSARDSPVAGLAGNTDTQYF
TRBV11-2,TRBJ2-3,TRBD2,few,TGTGCCAGCAGCTTAGGGGGCGCTAGCGGGAGTGCAGATACGCAGTATTTT,CASSLGGASGSADTQYF
TRBV7-9,TRBJ2-7,TRBD2,NA,TGTGCCAGCAGCCCCGGACTAGCGGGGTACGAGCAGTACTTC,CASSPGLAGYEQYF
TRBV20-1,TRBJ2-7,TRBD2,few,TGCAGTGCTAGAGGACGCGTTGGCGGGAGCTCCTACGAGCAGTACTTC,CSARGRVGGSSYEQYF
TRBV4-3,TRBJ2-7,TRBD2,many,TGCGCCAGCAGCCAAGACCCGAGTGGGGGGGGCTACGAGCAGTACTTC,CASSQDPSGGGYEQYF
TRBV7-9,TRBJ2-1,TRBD1,NA,TGTGCCAGCAGCCAAGGACAGGGCATCCATGAGCAGTTCTTC,CASSQGQGIHEQFF
TRBV30,TRBJ1-5,NA,NA,TGTGCCTGGAGTGTTGGGAATCAGCCCCAGCATTTT,CAWSVGNQPQHF
TRBV4-3,TRBJ2-2,TRBD1,NA,TGCGCCAGCAGCCAATTTGGACAGGGACCTCTTTTTGAGCTGTTTTTT,CASSQFGQGPLFELFF
TRBV3-1,TRBJ2-1,NA,NA,TGTGCCAGCAGCCAAGTTGATACTTACAATGAGCAGTTCTTC,CASSQVDTYNEQFF
TRBV7-9,TRBJ2-1,TRBD2,NA,TGTGCCAGCAGCTTAGGAGGGCAGGGGACTAGCAGCTACAATGAGCAGTTCTTC,CASSLGGQGTSSYNEQFF
TRBV7-9,TRBJ2-7,NA,many,TGTGCCAGCAGCTTAGGGATAGCCTACGAGCAGTACTTC,CASSLGIAYEQYF
TRBV30,TRBJ2-7,NA,many,TGTGCCTGGAGTATAAGCCAGGGGCGACTACAGGACGAGCAGTACTTC,CAWSISQGRLQDEQYF
TRBV5-4,TRBJ1-2,NA,few,TGTGCCAGCAGCTCGGACGGCTATGGCTACACCTTC,CASSSDGYGYTF
TRBV6-2/TRBV6-3,TRBJ2-7,NA,few,TGTGCCAGCAGAGACGTGGGGTACGAGCAGTACTTC,CASRDVGYEQYF
TRBV3-1,TRBJ2-5,TRBD2,few,TGTGCCAGCAGCCAAGATAAAAGCGGGAGCGGAGAGACCCAGTACTTC,CASSQDKSGSGETQYF
TRBV5-8,TRBJ2-5,NA,few,TGTGCCAGCAGCCGGGACTTCCAAGAGACCCAGTACTTC,CASSRDFQETQYF
TRBV3-1,TRBJ1-2,NA,NA,TGTGCCAGCGCCTGGCAAACCGGGAATGGCTACACCTTC,CASAWQTGNGYTF
TRBV2,TRBJ1-4,TRBD1,many,TGTGCCAGCAGTGTCCCCGGGACAGCGAATGAAAAACTGTTTTTT,CASSVPGTANEKLFF
TRBV5-4,TRBJ2-3,NA,NA,TGTGCCAGCAGCTTGGTCGAATATACAGATACGCAGTATTTT,CASSLVEYTDTQYF
TRBV6-5,TRBJ2-2,NA,NA,TGTGCCAGCAGAAGAACAGAAACCGGGGAGCTGTTTTTT,CASRRTETGELFF
TRBV7-9,TRBJ1-6,NA,NA,TGTGCCAGCAGAAATACAGGAGATAATTCACCCCTCCACTTT,CASRNTGDNSPLHF
TRBV6-5,TRBJ1-1,NA,few,TGTGCCAGCAGTTACACCACACCCCCGAACACTGAAGCTTTCTTT,CASSYTTPPNTEAFF
TRBV9,TRBJ2-2,NA,NA,TGTGCCAGCAGCGTAGCGGATTGGAGGACCGGGGAGCTGTTTTTT,CASSVADWRTGELFF